The 15 T cell receptor beta chains below come from one sample, sequenced in a study of shared clonotypes between healthy human individuals. Sequenced by immunoSEQ multiplex PCR; TCRdb stores in-frame clones only, minus some. Among 2 million to 2.5 million clones, approximately 90% were seen once, and the ten largest hold around 0.4%. The sequencing sample was made of naive CD4+ T cells from PBMCs. Subset: CD45RA+ positively selected. The receptors shown here come from a man between 18 and 35 years old in good health. Some clones in this sample may be carry-over from other donors' samples.

The chain employs TRBV27 and TRBJ1-1, with D hard to call. The CDR3 loop spans 11 amino acids. Germline V gene data show CDR1 as MNHEY and CDR2 as SMNVEV (reference sequence). Trimming took off 7 bases at V and 3 bases at J, with 6 bases between the two ends. The CDR3 sequence is CASIGYTEAFF. Here the CDR3 DNA reads TGTGCCAGCATCGGATACACTGAAGCTTTCTTT.

The V call is TRBV2, the J call TRBJ1-5; D call uncertain. The germline V gene has CDR1 SNHLY and CDR2 FYNNEI. Trimming removed 4 bases from V and 3 bases from J, with 7 bases in between. This CDR3 is 13 amino acids long. The CDR3 DNA reads as TGTGCCAGCAGTGTTCAGAACAATCAGCCCCAGCATTTT. The encoded protein is CASSVQNNQPQHF.

Turning to this clone: The germline gene is not matched at one end of the junction; a read error may be the cause. The V call is TRBV6-1, the J call TRBJ2-3; D unclear. The CDR3 runs 12 residues. Germline loops: CDR1 MNHNS, CDR2 SASEGT. CDR3 sequence: CASREATDTQYF. Written as DNA, the CDR3 is TGTGCCAGCAGGGAAGCCACAGATACGCAGTATTTT.

The V and J genes are TRBV18 and TRBJ2-1, with 9 bases matching TRBD2. CDR1 KGHSH and CDR2 LQKENI come from the germline V gene. V lost 3 bases and J lost 0; bases outside the gene matches: 9. CDR3 length: 18 residues. This chain's CDR3 is CASSPVGTSRSSYNEQFF. CDR3 in DNA: TGTGCCAGCTCACCGGTGGGGACTAGCAGGAGCTCCTACAATGAGCAGTTCTTC.

The genes are TRBV4-1 and TRBJ1-5, with D hard to call. The CDR3 has 15 residues. V shed 3 bases and J shed 3 bases, with 12 bases lying between them. Looked up from germline, CDR1 is MGHRA and CDR2 is YSYEKL. CDR3: CASSQVGSPNQPQHF. CDR3 in DNA: TGCGCCAGCAGCCAGGTGGGGAGTCCCAATCAGCCCCAGCATTTT.

The V gene is TRBV6-5, the J gene TRBJ2-7; 12 bases line up with TRBD1. V was clipped by 6 bases and J by 2 bases; unmatched bases: 5. The CDR3 runs 15 residues. Germline lookup yields CDR1 MNHEY and CDR2 SVGAGI. As DNA, the CDR3 is TGTGCCAGCAGCCCCGGGACAGGGGGCACCTACGAGCAGTACTTC. This translates into CASSPGTGGTYEQYF.

This clone is a singleton in its sample. V and J are TRBV7-9 and TRBJ1-1, with D perhaps matching TRBD1 (6 bases). V was pared by 5 bases and J by 5 bases, with 15 bases between. This CDR3 is 14 amino acids long. Germline loops: CDR1 SEHNR, CDR2 FQNEAQ (reference sequence). This CDR3 is CASSQQGLGTEAFF. As DNA, the CDR3 is TGTGCCAGCAGCCAACAGGGCCTGGGGACTGAAGCTTTCTTT.

Here the CDR3 DNA reads TGTGCCAGCAGCTTGAGGGGTGCAACTAATGAAAAACTGTTTTTT. Its protein product is CASSLRGATNEKLFF. This chain links TRBV5-8 with TRBJ1-4, with D tentatively TRBD1 (5 bases). This CDR3 spans 15 amino acids. V dropped 1 base and J dropped 0 bases, with 7 bases sitting between them. Germline V lookup: CDR1 SGHTS, CDR2 YDEGEE.

The J gene is TRBJ1-5, the V gene TRBV19; D is unresolved. The CDR3 length is 15 residues. In germline, CDR1 is LNHDA, CDR2 SQIVND (reference sequence). Trimming shortened V by 6 bases and J by 2 bases, and 14 bases separated the two germline ends. DNA of the CDR3: TGTGCCAGTAGATTTTGGGATGGGCGCAATCAGCCCCAGCATTTT. Its protein is CASRFWDGRNQPQHF.

The chain is built from TRBV19 and TRBJ2-2; 10 bases are a match to TRBD2. With 0 bases clipped from V and 4 bases from J, the junction kept 8 bases outside the gene matches. Germline V CDR1 and CDR2: LNHDA, SQIVND (reference sequence). The CDR3 is 18 amino acids. The CDR3 loop is CASSIEPSGSPTTGELFF. The CDR3 DNA sequence: TGTGCCAGTAGTATAGAGCCTAGCGGGAGTCCCACCACCGGGGAGCTGTTTTTT.

The chain recombines TRBV4-3 with TRBJ2-3, with D unresolved. The V and J ends lost 4 bases and 3 bases respectively, with 11 bases between them. Germline V gives CDR1 LGHNA, CDR2 YSLEER. The CDR3 sequence is 14 residues long. CDR3 residues: CASSLEMVTDTQYF. DNA for the CDR3: TGCGCCAGCAGCCTGGAAATGGTGACAGATACGCAGTATTTT.

The rearrangement uses TRBV10-3 and TRBJ1-4, with a weak D call TRBD1 (5 bases). CDR1 is ENHRY and CDR2 is SYGVKD in the germline V gene. The CDR3 has 18 residues. Trimming removed 3 bases from V and 5 bases from J, with 22 bases in between. The CDR3 sequence is CAISDLSASGGENEKLFF. In DNA, the CDR3 is TGTGCCATCAGTGATTTGAGCGCTTCCGGAGGGGAGAATGAAAAACTGTTTTTT.

CDR3 residues: CASSSAGGTNTGELFF. CDR3 coding DNA: TGTGCCAGCAGTTCCGCGGGGGGGACGAACACCGGGGAGCTGTTTTTT. The chain joins TRBV6-5 to TRBJ2-2; TRBD2 matches 9 bases. The CDR3 runs 16 residues. Looked up from germline, CDR1 is MNHEY and CDR2 is SVGAGI. V lost 4 bases and J lost 0; bases outside the gene matches: 3.

The chain recombines TRBV7-3 with TRBJ2-1; 7 bases are a match to TRBD2. CDR3 length: 18 residues. J lost 7 bases, V lost 1 base, and 16 bases had no gene match. Germline lookup yields CDR1 SGHTA and CDR2 FQGTGA. Written as DNA, the CDR3 is TGTGCCAGCAGCTTAAGCCCCTCGGGGGGACTAAGAGTGAATGAGCAGTTCTTC. This codes for CASSLSPSGGLRVNEQFF.

J is TRBJ1-1 and V is TRBV5-1; 7 positions match TRBD1. CDR3 length: 16 amino acids. Germline V gene data show CDR1 as SGHRS and CDR2 as YFSETQ. V dropped 3 bases and J dropped 1; count of bases not matched to a gene: 9. CDR3 bases: TGCGCCAGCAGCTCCCGAACAGGGGCAGCGAACACTGAAGCTTTCTTT. It encodes CASSSRTGAANTEAFF.